A selection of T cell receptor beta chains follows, all from one sample in a study of shared clonotypes between healthy human individuals. This table comes from immunoSEQ multiplex PCR, and its TCRdb copy is limited to in-frame clones, with some not included. The data show some 1,600,000 clones, 95% to 99% seen once. The sample comprised naive CD4+ T cells sorted from blood. These receptors originate from a man aged 25-40 years in good health. CDR3s include the opening cysteine and the closing phenylalanine or tryptophan. The D gene is left open where the match is weak. Clone size is shown for a subset of rows, as once, few, many or a class of expanded clone.

d_call clone_size j_call v_call cdr3_aa cdr3_nt
TRBD1 NA TRBJ2-6 TRBV29-1 CSVDRGQGASGANVLTF TGCAGCGTTGATCGGGGACAGGGTGCTTCTGGGGCCAACGTCCTGACTTTC
NA NA TRBJ2-1 TRBV18 CASSSDQGSYNEQFF TGTGCCAGCTCATCGGACCAAGGCTCCTACAATGAGCAGTTCTTC
NA NA TRBJ2-1 TRBV18 CASSPGGSTYNEQFF TGTGCCAGCTCACCTGGGGGGAGCACCTACAATGAGCAGTTCTTC
NA NA TRBJ2-3 TRBV12-5 CASGFGAGEDTQYF TGTGCTAGTGGTTTTGGGGCCGGTGAGGATACGCAGTATTTT
TRBD2 NA TRBJ2-1 TRBV23-1 CASSQGYAGREDHNEQFF TGCGCCAGCAGTCAAGGCTATGCGGGGCGGGAGGACCACAATGAGCAGTTCTTC
NA NA TRBJ2-1 TRBV5-1 CASSPALFSHNEQFF TGCGCCAGCAGCCCGGCCTTATTCTCCCACAATGAGCAGTTCTTC
NA NA TRBJ2-2 TRBV5-6 CASSFSGLARIKGELFF TGTGCCAGCAGCTTTTCTGGGCTAGCCAGAATAAAGGGGGAGCTGTTTTTT
TRBD2 NA TRBJ2-5 TRBV28 CASSFPRRTSQNKETQYF TGTGCCAGCAGTTTTCCGCGCCGGACTAGCCAAAATAAAGAGACCCAGTACTTC
NA NA TRBJ2-1 TRBV7-6 CASSLVHSHYLSYNEQFF TGTGCCAGCAGCTTAGTCCACTCCCACTACCTCTCCTACAATGAGCAGTTCTTC
NA NA TRBJ2-2 TRBV5-5 CASSLLDYPGELFF TGTGCCAGCAGTCTCCTTGACTACCCCGGGGAGCTGTTTTTT
NA NA TRBJ2-7 TRBV6-5 CASRKRTYSYEQYF TGTGCCAGCAGAAAACGGACCTATTCCTACGAGCAGTACTTC
NA NA TRBJ2-7 TRBV11-2 CASSQTSVGTLSSQYEQYF TGTGCCAGCAGCCAAACCAGTGTCGGGACCTTATCGAGTCAATACGAGCAGTACTTC
NA NA TRBJ2-7 TRBV7-8 CASSISPGHIKGSYEQYF TGTGCCAGCAGCATAAGCCCGGGACATATAAAGGGCTCCTACGAGCAGTACTTC
NA once TRBJ2-7 TRBV10-3 CATRDTGNEQYF TGTGCCACCAGGGATACAGGGAACGAGCAGTACTTC
NA NA TRBJ2-7 TRBV5-4 CASSPVQSSYEQYF TGTGCCAGCAGCCCCGTCCAGAGCTCCTACGAGCAGTACTTC
TRBD2 NA TRBJ2-1 TRBV2 CASSHRLAGGRVDEQFF TGTGCCAGCAGTCACCGACTAGCGGGAGGACGAGTTGATGAGCAGTTCTTC
TRBD1 NA TRBJ2-1 TRBV18 CASSTGLTGGYEQFF TGTGCCAGCTCAACAGGGCTGACAGGGGGTTATGAGCAGTTCTTC
NA NA TRBJ2-6 TRBV18 CASSPMTGSSGANVLTF TGTGCCAGCTCACCAATGACAGGAAGCTCTGGGGCCAACGTCCTGACTTTC
NA NA TRBJ2-5 TRBV10-2 CATRVGPQYQETQYF TGCGCCACCAGGGTGGGACCCCAGTACCAAGAGACCCAGTACTTC
NA NA TRBJ1-2 TRBV30 CAWRGDMYYGYTF TGTGCCTGGAGGGGGGACATGTACTATGGCTACACCTTC
NA NA TRBJ2-1 TRBV7-8 CASSLRRPPSSYNEQFF TGTGCCAGCAGCCTCAGGAGGCCTCCAAGCTCCTACAATGAGCAGTTCTTC
NA NA TRBJ1-2 TRBV7-2 CASSPSTAWGDYGYTF TGTGCCAGCAGCCCGTCCACCGCGTGGGGGGACTATGGCTACACCTTC
TRBD1 NA TRBJ2-5 TRBV7-9 CASRPDRGNQETQYF TGTGCCAGCAGACCGGACAGGGGGAACCAAGAGACCCAGTACTTC
NA NA TRBJ2-7 TRBV28 CASSLPGYEQYF TGTGCCAGCAGTCTCCCTGGCTACGAGCAGTACTTC
NA NA TRBJ1-5 TRBV19 CASSQTGFQPQHF TGTGCCAGTAGCCAAACAGGATTTCAGCCCCAGCATTTT
NA NA TRBJ1-4 TRBV6-6 CASSQQGTNEKLFF TGTGCCAGCAGTCAACAGGGAACTAATGAAAAACTGTTTTTT
NA NA TRBJ2-1 TRBV28 CASSFQPNNEQFF TGTGCCAGCAGTTTTCAGCCGAACAATGAGCAGTTCTTC
NA few TRBJ1-3 TRBV28 CASSSPGEGGTGNTIYF TGTGCCAGCAGTTCCCCCGGGGAGGGCGGAACTGGAAACACCATATATTTT
TRBD2 NA TRBJ2-1 TRBV6-1 CAITKAGGKSSYNEQFF TGTGCCATCACTAAAGCGGGAGGGAAGAGCTCCTACAATGAGCAGTTCTTC